One and the same sample provided the 22 T cell receptor beta chains below, sequenced in a study of blood T cells in healthy people across ages. A second PCR, run for 7 to 11 cycles, used a sample-barcoded 5' primer plus a J-beta primer mix. MiXCR, run by TCRdb on the 5' RACE reads, gives a single entry per CDR3 protein. The table lists under 950,000 distinct CDR3 sequences, about 20% of them singletons. Sequenced: blood. These TCRs come from a man aged 65-85 years in good health.

This sequence joins TRBV29-1 and TRBJ2-5; D tentatively reads TRBD1 or TRBD2 (7 bases each). With the DNA end fitting TRBJ2-1 better, the J assignment may be wrong. This CDR3 has 13 residues. CDR1 SQVTM and CDR2 ANQGSEA come from the germline V gene. This CDR3 reads CSVDRQGGGEQFF. The CDR3 DNA follows: TGCAGCGTTGACCGACAGGGAGGGGGTGAGCAGTTCTTC.

V gene TRBV2 combines with J gene TRBJ2-5; no firm D call. The J call may be mistaken, given a closer DNA end match to TRBJ2-7. The CDR3 has 14 residues. The germline CDR1 and CDR2 sequences are SNHLY and FYNNEI. CDR3: CASSVESVGYEQYV. In DNA form, the CDR3 reads TGTGCCAGCAGTGTAGAGTCCGTGGGCTACGAGCAGTACGTC.

This clonotype came up a few times. V usage is TRBV5-1 and J usage is TRBJ2-7; weak D call: TRBD1 (5 bases). CDR1 and CDR2 from the germline V gene are SGHRS and YFSETQ. V gave up 0 bases and J gave up 3 bases, with 16 bases separating them. The length of the CDR3 is 16 residues. The CDR3 DNA follows: TGCGCCAGCAGCTTGGCCCCAGGGAAGACGAACTACGAGCAGTACTTC. This translates into CASSLAPGKTNYEQYF.

This clonotype has more than one count but fewer than ten. This chain uses TRBV5-1 with TRBJ1-1; unclear D gene. Germline V gene lookup returns CDR1 SGHRS and CDR2 YFSETQ. This CDR3 region has 14 residues. Between the trimmed V and J ends, which lost 2 bases and 6 bases, there was a span of 14 bases. The CDR3 bases are TGCGCCAGCAGCTTCCAGCCATCCAACCCTGAAGCTTTCTTT. Amino acids: CASSFQPSNPEAFF. Drawing the rest from reference TRBV5-1 and TRBJ1-1, the complete variable domain is KAGVTQTPRYLIKTRGQQVTLSCSPISGHRSVSWYQQTPGQGLQFLFEYFSETQRNKGNFPGRFSGRQFSNSRSEMNVSTLELGDSALYLCASSFQPSNPEAFFGQGTRLTVV.

This clonotype was seen a handful of times. The chain joins TRBV5-1 to TRBJ1-2; D remains ambiguous. The germline CDR1 and CDR2 sequences are SGHRS and YFSETQ. V was pared by 0 bases and J by 5 bases, with 17 bases between. The length of the CDR3 is 16 residues. CDR3 sequence (DNA): TGCGCCAGCAGCTTGGATGGGGTATCCCCATTATATGGCTACACCTTC. Amino acid sequence: CASSLDGVSPLYGYTF.

Remarks on this clonotype: The junction departs from the called germline gene at one end, perhaps through a read error. The chain links TRBV20-1 to TRBJ2-1; D remains ambiguous. The J call may not be correct, given that the DNA end is closer to TRBJ2-5. Looked up from germline, CDR1 is DFQATT and CDR2 is SNEGSKA (reference sequence). CDR3 length: 12 amino acids. CDR3: CSARTVQEAQYF. The DNA for the CDR3 is TGCAGTGCCAGGACGGTTCAAGAGGCCCAGTACTTC.

This chain uses TRBV5-1 with TRBJ2-1, with 10 bases aligning to TRBD1. J was trimmed by 7 bases and V by 4 bases; bases with no gene match: 11. Germline V gene sequence: CDR1 SGHRS, CDR2 YFSETQ. CDR3 length: 16 amino acids. CDR3 in amino acids: CASSASGTGVWNEQFF. As DNA, the CDR3 is TGCGCCAGCAGCGCCTCCGGGACAGGGGTTTGGAATGAGCAGTTCTTC.

This clonotype was detected many times. The chain combines TRBV7-2 with TRBJ1-2, with D unresolved. V dropped 3 bases and J dropped 5 bases, with 7 bases sitting between them. The germline gives CDR1 SGHTA, CDR2 FQGNSA. The CDR3 loop spans 12 amino acids. The CDR3 sequence is CASSFPGYGYTF. DNA for the CDR3: TGTGCCAGCAGCTTCCCCGGTTATGGCTACACCTTC. The full variable domain, rest sourced from reference TRBV7-2 and TRBJ1-2, is GAGVSQSPSNKVTEKGKDVELRCDPISGHTALYWYRQSLGQGLEFLIYFQGNSAPDKSGLPSDRFSAERTGGSVSTLTIQRTQQEDSAVYLCASSFPGYGYTFGSGTRLTVV.

The chain links TRBV6-5 to TRBJ2-5, with 9 bases that match TRBD1. TRBJ2-1 explains the end of the DNA better; the J call may be wrong. CDR1 and CDR2 from the germline V gene are MNHEY and SVGAGI. This CDR3 is built from 15 residues. CDR3: CASRVSGTGSNEQFF. In DNA form, the CDR3 reads TGTGCCAGCAGGGTTTCCGGGACAGGGTCGAATGAGCAGTTCTTC.

This clonotype was counted only a few times. The chain is built from TRBV7-2 and TRBJ2-7; tentative D call: TRBD2 (5 bases). The germline V gene has CDR1 SGHTA and CDR2 FQGNSA. This CDR3 has 17 residues. Trimming shortened V by 0 bases and J by 2 bases, and 17 bases separated the two germline ends. The CDR3 region is CASSLAQPPGWTYEQYV. CDR3 in DNA: TGTGCCAGCAGCTTAGCGCAACCACCGGGGTGGACCTACGAGCAGTACGTC.

The chain uses TRBV4-3 and TRBJ1-6; no reliable D call. V lost 0 bases to trimming and J lost 7 bases, with 10 bases between them. The CDR3 contains 15 residues. Germline V gene data show CDR1 as LGHNA and CDR2 as YSLEER. The CDR3 loop reads CASSQDGTWNSPLHF. As DNA, the CDR3 is TGCGCCAGCAGCCAAGACGGCACCTGGAATTCACCCCTCCACTTT.

The rearrangement joins TRBV24-1 to TRBJ2-5, with D perhaps TRBD1 (6 bases). In germline, CDR1 is KGHDR, CDR2 SFDVKD. V was pared by 3 bases and J by 7 bases, with 17 bases between. The length of the CDR3 is 15 residues. The CDR3 sequence: CATSDPQTGKTTQYF. The CDR3 bases are TGTGCCACCAGTGATCCTCAGACAGGCAAGACGACCCAGTACTTC.

This clonotype was observed a few times. The V call is TRBV2, the J call TRBJ2-3; the match to TRBD2 covers 8 bases. The CDR3 contains 14 residues. J lost 4 bases, V lost 6 bases, and 6 bases had no gene match. CDR1 and CDR2 from the germline V gene are SNHLY and FYNNEI. The chain's CDR3 is CASSGSGISDTQYF. CDR3 bases: TGTGCCAGCAGCGGTAGCGGGATCTCAGATACGCAGTATTTT.

The genes are TRBV7-9 and TRBJ2-3; possible D gene TRBD2, 5 bases. Looked up from germline, CDR1 is SEHNR and CDR2 is FQNEAQ (reference sequence). With 2 bases removed from V and 3 bases from J, the gap between germline ends came to 15 bases. This CDR3 is built from 16 residues. This CDR3 is CASSLRWQRDTDTQYF. Written as DNA, the CDR3 is TGTGCCAGCAGCTTAAGATGGCAGAGGGATACAGATACGCAGTATTTT.

This clonotype was counted a few times. V gene TRBV20-1 combines with J gene TRBJ2-4; no clear D gene. The CDR3 has 16 residues. Trimming removed 1 base at V and 1 base at J, with 14 bases between. Per the germline V gene, CDR1 is DFQATT and CDR2 is SNEGSKA (reference sequence). In DNA, the CDR3 is TGCAGTGCTAGAGGTGTTACGGATCTGGCCAAAAACATTCAGTACTTC. Translated, it gives CSARGVTDLAKNIQYF.

This sequence joins TRBV5-1 and TRBJ1-2, with unresolved D. Trimming pared 6 bases from V and 8 bases from J, leaving 14 bases between. CDR1 is SGHRS, CDR2 YFSETQ, per germline. The CDR3 loop spans 12 amino acids. CDR3 in DNA: TGCGCCAGCAACCTTGCCGGGGAAGGCTACACCTTC. Residues: CASNLAGEGYTF.

The sample holds a few counts of this clonotype. The chain has TRBV29-1 and TRBJ2-7; D remains unclear. The length of the CDR3 is 12 residues. The germline gives CDR1 SQVTM, CDR2 ANQGSEA. V was clipped by 5 bases and J by 0 bases, with 8 bases between them. The CDR3 loop reads CSVIISSYEQYF. CDR3 nucleotides: TGCAGCGTTATAATCAGCTCCTACGAGCAGTACTTC.

This sequence joins TRBV12-3 or TRBV12-4 and TRBJ2-1, with D possibly matching TRBD2 (6 bases). The CDR3 length is 15 residues. The germline V and J ends were trimmed by 3 bases and 8 bases, with 17 bases remaining between them. The CDR3 nucleotides read TGTGCCAGCAGTTTTTTGGGACTGAGAGGCGATGAGCAGTTCTTC. Translated: CASSFLGLRGDEQFF.

This chain links TRBV28 with TRBJ1-4, with TRBD1 matching 9 bases. The CDR3 loop spans 18 amino acids. Germline V gene sequence: CDR1 MDHEN, CDR2 SYDVKM. J was trimmed by 7 bases and V by 3 bases; bases with no gene match: 15. The CDR3 sequence is CASSFRDRASRAGEKLFF. CDR3 nucleotide sequence: TGTGCCAGCAGTTTCCGGGACAGGGCCTCCCGTGCGGGTGAAAAACTGTTTTTT.

The rearrangement links TRBV6-5 to TRBJ2-5; 7 bases are shared with TRBD1. Trimming cost V 0 bases and J 0 bases; bases outside gene matches: 10. Germline V gene sequence: CDR1 MNHEY, CDR2 SVGAGI. The CDR3 loop spans 18 amino acids. The CDR3 DNA sequence: TGTGCCAGCAGTTACTCGATCCCAACAGGGGACAACCAAGAGACCCAGTACTTC. Its protein is CASSYSIPTGDNQETQYF.

The chain carries TRBV12-3 or TRBV12-4 and TRBJ2-7; 8 nucleotides line up with TRBD2. The V and J ends lost 0 bases and 6 bases, in that order; junction bases with no gene match: 10. The CDR3 totals 16 residues. The CDR3 DNA follows: TGTGCCAGCAGTTTAGCGTGGCGGGGGGCCACGGCCGAGCAGTACTTC. Protein: CASSLAWRGATAEQYF.

The chain couples TRBV5-1 to TRBJ1-4, with TRBD1 matching over 11 bases. The CDR3 spans 18 residues. V shed 4 bases and J 3 bases; nucleotides not matched to a gene: 11. Germline CDR1 and CDR2: SGHRS and YFSETQ. CDR3 loop: CASSAWTGGVSPNEKLFF. In nucleotides, the CDR3 is TGCGCCAGCAGCGCATGGACAGGGGGCGTTTCCCCTAATGAAAAACTGTTTTTT.